These 25 T cell receptor beta chains were sequenced from one sample in a study of T cell changes during pregnancy in multiple sclerosis. The repertoire was sequenced with immunoSEQ multiplex PCR; TCRdb's copy has only in-frame clones and lacks some. Here the sample spans 30,000 to 45,000 clones, around 92% being singletons. Sample: CD8+ T cells from peripheral blood mononuclear cells, taken before pregnancy. The receptors come from a female donor with multiple sclerosis, enrolled in a pregnancy study.

A remark on this clone: This specimen includes other DNA sequences encoding the same CDR3. The DNA for the CDR3 is TGTGCCAGCAGTCACAGGGATAGCAATCAGCCCCAGCATTTT. Translating it yields CASSHRDSNQPQHF. The chain has TRBV27 and TRBJ1-5; a possible D gene is TRBD1 (6 bases). This CDR3 contains 14 residues. The germline gives CDR1 MNHEY, CDR2 SMNVEV (reference sequence). V was pared by 5 bases and J by 0 bases, with 8 bases between.

The chain recombines TRBV6-5 with TRBJ1-1; D is ambiguous. This CDR3 region has 15 residues. Germline V gene lookup returns CDR1 MNHEY and CDR2 SVGAGI. Trimming took 2 bases from V and 6 from J, leaving 16 bases between them. The CDR3 bases are TGTGCCAGCAGTTACCCGCGGGGAGAGAAACCTGAAGCTTTCTTT. Translated: CASSYPRGEKPEAFF.

This clone was recorded once. This chain joins TRBV28 and TRBJ1-2; 7 bases fit TRBD1. The CDR3 is 14 residues long. With V trimmed by 6 bases and J by 2 bases, 6 bases remained unmatched. The germline gives CDR1 MDHEN, CDR2 SYDVKM. The CDR3 is CASRPGQLNYGYTF. DNA for the CDR3: TGTGCCAGCAGACCGGGACAGCTAAACTATGGCTACACCTTC.

This chain uses TRBV9 with TRBJ2-1; 9 bases line up with TRBD1. This CDR3 has 15 amino acids. CDR1 and CDR2 from the germline V gene are SGDLS and YYNGEE. Trimming cost V 3 bases and J 5 bases; bases outside gene matches: 6. CDR3: CASSAGQGRDNEQFF. The CDR3 DNA reads TGTGCCAGCAGCGCTGGACAGGGGAGGGACAATGAGCAGTTCTTC.

V usage is TRBV6-6 and J usage is TRBJ2-7; D is unresolved. The CDR3 runs to 15 residues. Germline CDR1 and CDR2: MNHNY and SVGAGI (reference sequence). V dropped 5 bases and J dropped 0 bases, with 14 bases sitting between them. In nucleotides, the CDR3 is TGTGCCAGCAGTCCCTCAGCGAAGAGCTCCTACGAGCAGTACTTC. Translating it yields CASSPSAKSSYEQYF.

The chain uses TRBV28 and TRBJ2-5, with 10 bases that match TRBD1. The V gene end was trimmed by 5 bases and the J gene end by 3 bases; junction bases not matched to a gene: 3. The V gene's germline CDR1 is MDHEN and CDR2 SYDVKM. CDR3 size: 14 residues. The CDR3 nucleotides read TGTGCCAGCAGTCCCGGACAGGGGGAAGAGACCCAGTACTTC. Encoded protein: CASSPGQGEETQYF.

The V gene is TRBV28, the J gene TRBJ2-7, with 10 bases lining up with TRBD1. Trimming cost V 3 bases and J 6 bases; bases outside gene matches: 8. The CDR3 has 15 amino acids. CDR1 is MDHEN and CDR2 is SYDVKM in the germline V gene. CDR3 protein: CASSFFRDRGREQYF. The CDR3 nucleotides are TGTGCCAGCAGTTTTTTTAGGGACAGGGGTCGCGAGCAGTACTTC.

The chain combines TRBV28 with TRBJ2-5; TRBD1 matches at 10 bases. This CDR3 contains 18 residues. V was pared by 4 bases and J by 5 bases, with 16 bases of the junction left unmatched. Germline-derived CDR1 and CDR2 are MDHEN and SYDVKM. CDR3 amino acids: CASSSWSDRGRMGETQYF. The CDR3 DNA reads TGTGCCAGCAGTTCCTGGAGCGACAGGGGGCGGATGGGGGAGACCCAGTACTTC. Combining the CDR3 with reference TRBV28 and TRBJ2-5 gives the whole variable domain DVKVTQSSRYLVKRTGEKVFLECVQDMDHENMFWYRQDPGLGLRLIYFSYDVKMKEKGDIPEGYSVSREKKERFSLILESASTNQTSMYLCASSSWSDRGRMGETQYFGPGTRLLVL.

V gene TRBV10-3 combines with J gene TRBJ2-5; no clear D. CDR3 length: 14 amino acids. The V gene lost 8 bases and the J gene lost 5 bases, with 18 bases spanning the gap. Per germline, CDR1 ENHRY and CDR2 SYGVKD. This CDR3 reads CAIPPPERGETQYF. The CDR3 nucleotides are TGTGCCATCCCCCCTCCTGAGCGCGGTGAGACCCAGTACTTC.

The chain employs TRBV7-3 and TRBJ2-7; no reliable D call. The CDR3 runs to 14 residues. Trimming left V 6 bases short and J 3 bases short, with 15 bases between. CDR1 SGHTA and CDR2 FQGTGA come from the germline V gene. CDR3 bases: TGTGCCAGCAGTCTAAGCGCGAGTGGCTACGAGCAGTACTTC. It is translated as CASSLSASGYEQYF.

V and J are TRBV27 and TRBJ2-1; possible D gene TRBD1, 6 bases. CDR1 is MNHEY, CDR2 SMNVEV, per germline (reference sequence). The CDR3 has 15 amino acids. The V and J ends lost 5 bases and 3 bases respectively, with 14 bases between them. This CDR3 is CASSPGEGGYNEQFF. The DNA of the CDR3 is TGTGCCAGCAGTCCAGGGGAAGGGGGCTACAATGAGCAGTTCTTC.

The chain has TRBV2 and TRBJ1-1, with D unresolved. The CDR3 is 13 amino acids. Germline values: CDR1 SNHLY, CDR2 FYNNEI. V lost 3 bases, J lost 6 bases, and 11 bases lay in between. CDR3 coding DNA: TGTGCCAGCAGTGACAGCAGGTCTCCTGAAGCTTTCTTT. Protein: CASSDSRSPEAFF.

This clone was counted only a few times. The V gene is TRBV9, the J gene TRBJ2-7, with a possible D match to TRBD1 (6 bases). This CDR3 is 15 amino acids long. Per germline, CDR1 SGDLS and CDR2 YYNGEE. V dropped 0 bases and J dropped 4 bases, with 14 bases sitting between them. The CDR3 loop reads CASSVAGTPTYEQYF. DNA for the CDR3: TGTGCCAGCAGCGTAGCCGGGACACCGACTTACGAGCAGTACTTC.

Here the CDR3 DNA reads TGTGCCAGCACTTCCGGGAACCCCTACGAGCAGTACTTC. It translates to CASTSGNPYEQYF. The chain has TRBV6-1 and TRBJ2-7; TRBD2 is a possible D gene (5 bases). The CDR3 sequence is 13 residues long. Germline assignment: CDR1 MNHNS and CDR2 SASEGT. V shed 7 bases and J shed 2 bases, with 12 bases lying between them.

This sequence joins TRBV27 and TRBJ2-2; 11 bases are a match to TRBD1. The ends lost 2 bases at V and 7 bases at J; junction bases unmatched: 6. The CDR3 is made up of 16 amino acids. Germline loops: CDR1 MNHEY, CDR2 SMNVEV (reference sequence). The DNA of the CDR3 is TGTGCCAGCAGTTTACGGGACAGGGGGGCAGGCGGGGAGCTGTTTTTT. This gives the protein CASSLRDRGAGGELFF.

This clone came up once. The chain employs TRBV5-5 and TRBJ1-1; no reliable D call. In germline, CDR1 is SGHKS, CDR2 YYEKEE (reference sequence). The CDR3 is made up of 14 amino acids. Trimming left V 2 bases short and J 3 bases short, with 11 bases between. CDR3 in DNA: TGTGCCAGCAGCTTCTACGGGTACCACACTGAAGCTTTCTTT. The encoded protein is CASSFYGYHTEAFF.

The CDR3 region is CASSFAGNTGELFF. Here the CDR3 DNA reads TGCGCCAGCAGCTTTGCGGGAAACACCGGGGAGCTGTTTTTT. V usage is TRBV5-1 and J usage is TRBJ2-2, with D possibly being TRBD2 (6 bases). Per germline, CDR1 SGHRS and CDR2 YFSETQ. Trimming cost V 2 bases and J 2 bases, with 7 bases left between them. The CDR3 contains 14 residues.

This chain joins TRBV4-1 and TRBJ2-7; the D gene is possibly TRBD1 (5 bases). V lost 0 bases to trimming and J lost 4 bases, with 10 bases between them. The germline gives CDR1 MGHRA, CDR2 YSYEKL. The CDR3 consists of 14 residues. For the CDR3, the DNA is TGCGCCAGCAGCCAAGATGGCCCAGGGTACGAGCAGTACTTC. Its translation: CASSQDGPGYEQYF.

V and J are TRBV7-8 and TRBJ2-5, with D perhaps matching TRBD2 (6 bases). Per the germline V gene, CDR1 is SGHVS and CDR2 is FQNEAQ. The CDR3 consists of 15 residues. Trimming cost V 6 bases and J 2 bases, with 16 bases left between them. The DNA of the CDR3 is TGTGCCAGCAGGCCGACTAGGAGTGGGCAAGAGACCCAGTACTTC. This translates into CASRPTRSGQETQYF. The full variable domain, with the rest looked up from reference TRBV7-8 and TRBJ2-5, is GAGVSQSPRYKVAKRGQDVALRCDPISGHVSLFWYQQALGQGPEFLTYFQNEAQLDKSGLPSDRFFAERPEGSVSTLKIQRTQQEDSAVYLCASRPTRSGQETQYFGPGTRLLVL.

The chain is built from TRBV7-6 and TRBJ1-2, with a weak D call TRBD1 (5 bases). This CDR3 has 15 amino acids. Looked up from germline, CDR1 is SGHVS and CDR2 is FNYEAQ. V lost 5 bases to trimming and J lost 3 bases, with 16 bases between them. CDR3 in amino acids: CASSRGTANHYGYTF. For the CDR3, the DNA is TGTGCCAGCAGCCGGGGGACGGCTAATCACTATGGCTACACCTTC.

The chain uses TRBV5-5 and TRBJ2-2, with 9 bases matching TRBD2. Germline V gene sequence: CDR1 SGHKS, CDR2 YYEKEE (reference sequence). J lost 7 bases, V lost 2 bases, and 9 bases had no gene match. This CDR3 is 16 amino acids long. CDR3 in DNA: TGTGCCAGCAGCTTTGGCGCGGGAGGGCCGGGCGGGGAGCTGTTTTTT. It is translated as CASSFGAGGPGGELFF.

The genes are TRBV6-1 and TRBJ1-1; tentatively, D is TRBD1 (5 bases). Germline CDR1 MNHNS, CDR2 SASEGT. This CDR3 has 14 amino acids. Trimming removed 9 bases at V and 5 bases at J, with 19 bases between. DNA for the CDR3: TGTGCCAGTCGGGGGACCTCGGTCGGGACTGAAGCTTTCTTT. Protein: CASRGTSVGTEAFF.

This rearrangement joins TRBV9 to TRBJ1-2; 7 bases align to TRBD1. V was clipped by 6 bases and J by 4 bases; unmatched bases: 9. The CDR3 spans 14 residues. Germline V gives CDR1 SGDLS, CDR2 YYNGEE. The DNA for the CDR3 is TGTGCCAGCACCTCCGGGACAGCCGTCTATGGCTACACCTTC. Encoded protein: CASTSGTAVYGYTF.

The V gene is TRBV9, the J gene TRBJ2-3, with 11 bases fitting TRBD2. The CDR3 extends over 15 amino acids. Germline V lookup: CDR1 SGDLS, CDR2 YYNGEE. V lost 6 bases and J lost 0; bases outside the gene matches: 3. CDR3 sequence reads: CASTTSGRSTDTQYF. Here the CDR3 DNA reads TGTGCCAGCACCACTAGCGGGAGAAGCACAGATACGCAGTATTTT.

The J gene is TRBJ2-3, the V gene TRBV5-1, with D possibly TRBD2 on 6 matching bases. Trimming left V 7 bases short and J 2 bases short, with 11 bases between. The CDR3 contains 13 residues. The germline V gene encodes CDR1 SGHRS and CDR2 YFSETQ. CDR3 bases: TGCGCCAGCGGGGACTCCCCCACAGATACGCAGTATTTT. This gives the protein CASGDSPTDTQYF.